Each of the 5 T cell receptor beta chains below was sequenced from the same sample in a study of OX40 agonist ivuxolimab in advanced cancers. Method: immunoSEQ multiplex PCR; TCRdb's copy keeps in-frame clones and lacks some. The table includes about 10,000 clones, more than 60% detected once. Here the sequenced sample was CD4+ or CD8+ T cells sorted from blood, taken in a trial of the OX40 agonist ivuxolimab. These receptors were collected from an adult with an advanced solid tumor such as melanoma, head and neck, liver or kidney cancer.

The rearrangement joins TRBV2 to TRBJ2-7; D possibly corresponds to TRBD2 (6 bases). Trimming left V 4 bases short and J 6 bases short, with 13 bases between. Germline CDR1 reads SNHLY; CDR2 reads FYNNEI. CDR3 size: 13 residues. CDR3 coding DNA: TGTGCCAGCAGTGCACTAGCCTCCCTCGAGCAGTACTTC. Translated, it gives CASSALASLEQYF.

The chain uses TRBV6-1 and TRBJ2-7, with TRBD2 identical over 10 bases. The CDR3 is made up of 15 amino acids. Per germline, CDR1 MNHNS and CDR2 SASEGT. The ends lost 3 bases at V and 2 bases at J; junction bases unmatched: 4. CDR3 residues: CASSDPSGRAYEQYF. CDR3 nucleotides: TGTGCCAGCAGTGACCCTAGCGGGAGAGCCTACGAGCAGTACTTC.

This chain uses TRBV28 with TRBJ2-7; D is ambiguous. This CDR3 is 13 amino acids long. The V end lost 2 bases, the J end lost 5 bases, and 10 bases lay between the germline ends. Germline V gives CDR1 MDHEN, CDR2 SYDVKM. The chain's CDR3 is CASSLSPPDEQYF. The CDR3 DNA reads TGTGCCAGCAGTTTAAGCCCCCCTGACGAGCAGTACTTC.

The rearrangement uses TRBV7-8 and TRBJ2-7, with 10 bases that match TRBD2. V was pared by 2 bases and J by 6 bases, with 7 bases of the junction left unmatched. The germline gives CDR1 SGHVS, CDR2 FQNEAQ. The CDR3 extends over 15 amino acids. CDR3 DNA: TGTGCCAGCAGCTTACGAGCGGGAGGGCCCCTCGAGCAGTACTTC. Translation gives CASSLRAGGPLEQYF.

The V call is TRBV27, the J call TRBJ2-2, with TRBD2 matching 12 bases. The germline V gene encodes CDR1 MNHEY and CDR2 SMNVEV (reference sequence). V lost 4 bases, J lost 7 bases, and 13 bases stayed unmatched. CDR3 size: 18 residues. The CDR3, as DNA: TGTGCCAGCAGTTCACTCGACCTAGCGGGAGGGGGGCACGGGGAGCTGTTTTTT. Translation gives CASSSLDLAGGGHGELFF.